This T cell receptor beta chain is from a study of identical twins. Per germline, CDR1 LGHNA and CDR2 YSLEER. This CDR3 has 16 residues. Trimming took 2 bases from V and 7 from J, leaving 17 bases between them. A template switching step contributed a universal primer site, while unique molecular identifiers were present in the cDNA. Using its own MiXCR run on the 5' RACE reads, TCRdb lists one record per CDR3 protein. The sample gives 450,000 or so distinct CDR3 sequences, approximately 24% of which show up once; about 3% is in the top ten. This clonotype was observed a handful of times. These same data were also listed under a study on T cells expressing NK-cell markers. That report notes: CD8+ T cells in 5 or 6 donors included dominant NKG2C+ clonotypes at roughly 1.0-7.5%. Also leading the CD3+CD56-NKG2C+ fraction in several donors were these clonotypes.

Source material: CD4+ T cells sorted from blood. The TCR was taken from a woman aged 18-29 years in good health. The gene calls are TRBV4-3 and TRBJ1-4, with TRBD1 as a possible D gene (6 bases). The CDR3 DNA reads as TGCGCCAGCAGCCAACATAGGGGGGCGCTGAGTGAAAAACTGTTTTTT. Translating it yields CASSQHRGALSEKLFF.